The next 9 T cell receptor beta chains were all read from a single sample in a study of blood T cell repertoires in COVID-19 (dated by TCRdb to 2020 to 2022). The library was made by the immunoSEQ multiplex PCR assay. TCRdb provides this immuneACCESS table in a form limited to in-frame rearrangements. Some clones are lacking; in checked studies, under half of them reflect an unresolved V gene, and why the rest are absent is not known. Present in this sample are 100,000 to 120,000 clones, around 85% of which were seen just once. Together, the top ten hold more than 5% of the sample. The sample consisted of peripheral blood. The source of these receptors is a woman aged 60 to 75 with COVID-19, enrolled during active disease.

V gene TRBV28 combines with J gene TRBJ1-1; maybe TRBD1 (6 bases). V lost 6 bases, J lost 8 bases, and 10 bases lay in between. Germline CDR1 reads MDHEN; CDR2 reads SYDVKM. This CDR3 comprises 11 residues. Here the CDR3 DNA reads TGTGCCAGCAGGCCTACAGGGGAAGCTTTCTTT. Translation gives CASRPTGEAFF.

The chain uses TRBV10-3 and TRBJ1-1; D may be TRBD1 (6 bases). Germline CDR1 and CDR2: ENHRY and SYGVKD. Trimming cost V 7 bases and J 4 bases, with 16 bases left between them. The CDR3 length is 14 residues. The CDR3 DNA is TGTGCCATCAACCTTCAGGGGAGGGGCACTGAAGCTTTCTTT. Protein product: CAINLQGRGTEAFF.

V is TRBV19 and J is TRBJ1-1, with TRBD1 matching 9 bases. This CDR3 has 13 amino acids. The germline V gene encodes CDR1 LNHDA and CDR2 SQIVND (reference sequence). Trimming took 5 bases from V and 11 from J; bases not matched to a gene: 9. CDR3 nucleotides: TGTGCCAGTAGTTCGGGGACAGGGAGGGTGGCTTTCTTT. Its translation is CASSSGTGRVAFF.

V and J are TRBV2 and TRBJ2-5; tentatively, D is TRBD1 (6 bases). This CDR3 has 15 residues. Germline V CDR1 and CDR2: SNHLY, FYNNEI. V lost 5 bases to trimming and J lost 1 base, with 14 bases between them. CDR3 in amino acids: CASSLQGQIQETQYF. The CDR3, as DNA: TGTGCCAGCAGTTTACAGGGACAAATCCAAGAGACCCAGTACTTC.

The genes are TRBV6-5 and TRBJ1-1; D uncertain. V was clipped by 7 bases and J by 0 bases, with 15 bases between them. Germline CDR1 is MNHEY and CDR2 is SVGAGI. The length of the CDR3 is 15 residues. The CDR3 sequence is CASIRVPGMNTEAFF. CDR3 sequence (DNA): TGTGCCAGCATAAGAGTCCCCGGGATGAACACTGAAGCTTTCTTT.

The chain combines TRBV6-5 with TRBJ2-5; the match to TRBD2 covers 13 bases. The length of the CDR3 is 15 residues. With 6 bases clipped from V and 9 bases from J, the junction kept 10 bases outside the gene matches. CDR1 and CDR2 from the germline V gene are MNHEY and SVGAGI. CDR3: CASSPGLAGVQAQYF. The CDR3 bases are TGTGCCAGCAGCCCAGGACTAGCGGGGGTCCAGGCCCAGTACTTC.

This clone was recorded only once. The V call is TRBV7-9, the J call TRBJ1-6, with 8 nucleotides matching TRBD1. Germline assignment: CDR1 SEHNR and CDR2 FQNEAQ (reference sequence). V lost 5 bases to trimming and J lost 10 bases; unmatched junction nucleotides: 4. The CDR3 extends over 13 amino acids. CDR3 sequence (DNA): TGTGCCAGCAGCATGACAGGGGTCTCACCCCTCCACTTT. Translated, it gives CASSMTGVSPLHF.

V is TRBV5-4 and J is TRBJ1-4; perhaps TRBD1 as D (6 bases). V dropped 3 bases and J dropped 7 bases, with 13 bases sitting between them. Germline V gives CDR1 SGHNT, CDR2 YYREEE (reference sequence). This CDR3 region has 14 residues. CDR3: CASSSQGLGEKLFF. The CDR3 DNA follows: TGTGCCAGCAGCTCACAGGGATTGGGTGAAAAACTGTTTTTT.

The J gene is TRBJ2-1, the V gene TRBV7-3, with D tentatively TRBD2 (5 bases). Germline loops: CDR1 SGHTA, CDR2 FQGTGA. The CDR3 has 16 residues. V was clipped by 0 bases and J by 7 bases, with 16 bases between them. This CDR3 is CASSLTPDWAPNEQFF. CDR3 nucleotides: TGTGCCAGCAGCTTAACTCCGGACTGGGCCCCAAATGAGCAGTTCTTC.